What follows are 2 T cell receptor beta chains derived from one specimen sequenced in a study of cytomegalovirus exposure and HLA in healthy donors. PCR amplification relied on 60 Vbeta primers (plus 13 Jbeta primers). Method: immunoSEQ multiplex PCR; TCRdb's copy keeps in-frame clones and lacks some. This repertoire shows about 160,000 clones, roughly 79% found once; its top ten account for about 13%. The sample taken for sequencing was PBMCs. These receptors came from a woman in her 50s in good health and CMV-seronegative.

On this clone: This sample includes further DNA sequences coding for the same CDR3. This chain uses TRBV5-4 with TRBJ2-2; 8 bases match TRBD2. CDR3 size: 15 residues. Germline CDR1 SGHNT, CDR2 YYREEE (reference sequence). The trim removed 2 bases at V and 5 bases at J, leaving 5 bases unmatched. The CDR3 sequence: CASSFGTSDTGELFF. The CDR3 nucleotides are TGTGCCAGCAGCTTCGGGACTAGTGATACCGGGGAGCTGTTTTTT.

The rearrangement joins TRBV10-2 to TRBJ2-2, with 7 bases that match TRBD2. The germline V gene encodes CDR1 WSHSY and CDR2 SAAADI. The CDR3 is 11 amino acids. V lost 8 bases to trimming and J lost 7 bases; unmatched junction nucleotides: 1. CDR3 residues: CASGGGGELFF. In DNA form, the CDR3 reads TGCGCCAGCGGGGGGGGCGGGGAGCTGTTTTTT.